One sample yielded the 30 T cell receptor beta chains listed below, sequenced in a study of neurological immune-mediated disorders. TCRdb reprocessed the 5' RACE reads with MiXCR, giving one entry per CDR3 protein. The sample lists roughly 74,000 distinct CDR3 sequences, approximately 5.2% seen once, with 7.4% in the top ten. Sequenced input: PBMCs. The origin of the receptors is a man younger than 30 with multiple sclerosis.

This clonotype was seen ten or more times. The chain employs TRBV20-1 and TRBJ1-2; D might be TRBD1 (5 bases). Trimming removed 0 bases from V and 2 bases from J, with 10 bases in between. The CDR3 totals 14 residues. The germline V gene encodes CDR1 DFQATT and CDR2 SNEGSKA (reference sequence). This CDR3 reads CSARDKRGNYGYTF. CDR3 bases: TGCAGTGCTAGAGATAAACGGGGGAACTATGGCTACACCTTC.

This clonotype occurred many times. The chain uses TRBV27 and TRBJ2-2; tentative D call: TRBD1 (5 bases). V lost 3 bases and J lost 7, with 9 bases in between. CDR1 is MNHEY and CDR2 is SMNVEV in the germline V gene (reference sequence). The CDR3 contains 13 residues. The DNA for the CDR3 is TGTGCCAGCAGTTTTGGGGCGGTCGGGGAGCTGTTTTTT. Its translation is CASSFGAVGELFF.

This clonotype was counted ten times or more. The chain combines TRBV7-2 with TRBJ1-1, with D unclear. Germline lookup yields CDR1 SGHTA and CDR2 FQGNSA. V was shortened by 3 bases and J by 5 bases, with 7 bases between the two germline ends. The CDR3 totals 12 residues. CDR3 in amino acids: CASSFYGTEAFF. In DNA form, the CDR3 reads TGTGCCAGCAGCTTTTATGGGACTGAAGCTTTCTTT.

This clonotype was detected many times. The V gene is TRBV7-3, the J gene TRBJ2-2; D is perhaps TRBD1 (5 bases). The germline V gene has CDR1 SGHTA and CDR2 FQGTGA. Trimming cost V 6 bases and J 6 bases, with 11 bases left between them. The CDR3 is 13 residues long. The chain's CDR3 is CASSTGPPGELFF. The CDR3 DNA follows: TGTGCCAGCAGTACAGGACCTCCCGGGGAGCTGTTTTTT.

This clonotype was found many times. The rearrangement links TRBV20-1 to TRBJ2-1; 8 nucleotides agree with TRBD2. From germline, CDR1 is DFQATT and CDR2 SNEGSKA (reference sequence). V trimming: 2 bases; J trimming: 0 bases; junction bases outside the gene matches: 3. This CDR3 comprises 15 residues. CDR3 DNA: TGCAGTGCTAGAAAGCGGGGGCCCTCCTACAATGAGCAGTTCTTC. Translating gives CSARKRGPSYNEQFF.

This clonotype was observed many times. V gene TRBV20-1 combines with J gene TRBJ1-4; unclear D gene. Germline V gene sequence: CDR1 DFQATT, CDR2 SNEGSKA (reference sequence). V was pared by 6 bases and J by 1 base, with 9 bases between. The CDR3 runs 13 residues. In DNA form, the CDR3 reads TGCAGTGCGCCTTTTGGAACTAATGAAAAACTGTTTTTT. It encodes CSAPFGTNEKLFF.

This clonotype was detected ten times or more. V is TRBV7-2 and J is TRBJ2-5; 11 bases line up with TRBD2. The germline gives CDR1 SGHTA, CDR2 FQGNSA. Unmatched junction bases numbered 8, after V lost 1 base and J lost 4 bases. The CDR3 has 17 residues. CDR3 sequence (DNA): TGTGCCAGCAGCTTAGGGACCCTAGCGGGGGGTGGAGAGACCCAGTACTTC. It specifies CASSLGTLAGGGETQYF.

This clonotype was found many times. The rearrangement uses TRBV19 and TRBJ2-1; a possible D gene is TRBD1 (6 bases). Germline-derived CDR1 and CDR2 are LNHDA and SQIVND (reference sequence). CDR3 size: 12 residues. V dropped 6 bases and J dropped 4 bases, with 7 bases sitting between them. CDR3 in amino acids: CASRTGYNEQFF. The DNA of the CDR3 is TGTGCCAGTAGGACAGGTTACAATGAGCAGTTCTTC. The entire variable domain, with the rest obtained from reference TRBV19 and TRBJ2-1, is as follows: DGGITQSPKYLFRKEGQNVTLSCEQNLNHDAMYWYRQDPGQGLRLIYYSQIVNDFQKGDIAEGYSVSREKKESFPLTVTSAQKNPTAFYLCASRTGYNEQFFGPGTRLTVL.

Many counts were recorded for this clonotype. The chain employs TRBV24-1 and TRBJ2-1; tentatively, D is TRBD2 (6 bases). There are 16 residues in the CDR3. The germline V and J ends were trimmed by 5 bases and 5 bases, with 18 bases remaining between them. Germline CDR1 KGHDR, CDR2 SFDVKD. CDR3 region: CATSGKGGNKDNEQFF. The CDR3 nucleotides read TGTGCCACCAGTGGTAAAGGAGGGAATAAGGACAATGAGCAGTTCTTC.

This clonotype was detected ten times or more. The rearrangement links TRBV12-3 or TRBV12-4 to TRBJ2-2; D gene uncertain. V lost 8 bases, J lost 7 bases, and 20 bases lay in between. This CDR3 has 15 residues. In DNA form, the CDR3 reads TGTGCCAGCCGGTGGAGCCCCCGGGTTTTCGGGGAGCTGTTTTTT. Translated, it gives CASRWSPRVFGELFF.

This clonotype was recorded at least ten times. CDR3 protein: CASSRRPYSPLHF. DNA of the CDR3: TGTGCCAGCAGCCGCAGACCGTATTCACCCCTCCACTTT. The chain joins TRBV7-2 to TRBJ1-6; D remains ambiguous. The CDR3 is 13 amino acids. Germline V gives CDR1 SGHTA, CDR2 FQGNSA. V shed 5 bases and J shed 8 bases, with 10 bases lying between them.

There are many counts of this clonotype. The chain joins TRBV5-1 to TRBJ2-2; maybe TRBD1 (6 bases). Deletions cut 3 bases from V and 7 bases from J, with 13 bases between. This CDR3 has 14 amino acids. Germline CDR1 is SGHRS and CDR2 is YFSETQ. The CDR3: CASSSQGSVGELFF. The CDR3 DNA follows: TGCGCCAGCAGCTCACAGGGATCGGTCGGGGAGCTGTTTTTT.

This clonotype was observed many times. This CDR3 reads CASTQKRGGNQPQHF. The CDR3 region has the DNA TGTGCCAGCACCCAAAAAAGGGGTGGCAATCAGCCCCAGCATTTT. The J gene is TRBJ1-5, the V gene TRBV6-4; tentative D call: TRBD1 (5 bases). The germline V and J ends were trimmed by 7 bases and 2 bases, with 15 bases remaining between them. This CDR3 is 15 amino acids long. Germline CDR1 reads MRHNA; CDR2 reads SNTAGT.

CDR3 sequence reads: CAGITSGSSYEQYF. CDR3 DNA sequence: TGTGCCGGGATAACTAGCGGGAGCTCCTACGAGCAGTACTTC. The chain uses TRBV30 and TRBJ2-7; 11 nucleotides line up with TRBD2. CDR3 length equals 14 residues. The V segment lost 8 bases and the J segment 0 bases; nucleotides outside the gene matches: 6. Germline CDR1 and CDR2: GTSNPN and SVGIG (reference sequence). The variable domain in full, with the rest retrieved from reference TRBV30 and TRBJ2-7, is SQTIHQWPATLVQPVGSPLSLECTVEGTSNPNLYWYRQAAGRGLQLLFYSVGIGQISSEVPQNLSASRPQDRQFILSSKKLLLSDSGFYLCAGITSGSSYEQYFGPGTRLTVT.

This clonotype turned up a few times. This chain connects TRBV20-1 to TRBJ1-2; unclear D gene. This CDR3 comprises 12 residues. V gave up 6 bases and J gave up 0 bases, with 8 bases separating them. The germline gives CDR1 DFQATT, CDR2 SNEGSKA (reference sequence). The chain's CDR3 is CSAPGPNYGYTF. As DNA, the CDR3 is TGCAGTGCCCCGGGTCCTAACTATGGCTACACCTTC.

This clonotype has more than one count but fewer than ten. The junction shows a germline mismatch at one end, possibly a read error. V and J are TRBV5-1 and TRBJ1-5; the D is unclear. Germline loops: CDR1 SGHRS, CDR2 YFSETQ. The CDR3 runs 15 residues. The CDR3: CASSFRLGSNQPQNF. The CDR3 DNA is TGCGCCAGCAGCTTCCGACTGGGGAGCAATCAGCCCCAGAATTTT. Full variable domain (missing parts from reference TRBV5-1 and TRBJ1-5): KAGVTQTPRYLIKTRGQQVTLSCSPISGHRSVSWYQQTPGQGLQFLFEYFSETQRNKGNFPGRFSGRQFSNSRSEMNVSTLELGDSALYLCASSFRLGSNQPQNFGDGTRLSIL.

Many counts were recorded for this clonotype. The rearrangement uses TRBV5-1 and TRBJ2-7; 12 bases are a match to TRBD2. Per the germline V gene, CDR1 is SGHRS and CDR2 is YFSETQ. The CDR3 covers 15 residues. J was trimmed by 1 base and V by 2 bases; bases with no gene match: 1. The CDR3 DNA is TGCGCCAGCAGCTTCCTAGCGGGAGGGTCCTACGAGCAGTACTTC. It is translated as CASSFLAGGSYEQYF.

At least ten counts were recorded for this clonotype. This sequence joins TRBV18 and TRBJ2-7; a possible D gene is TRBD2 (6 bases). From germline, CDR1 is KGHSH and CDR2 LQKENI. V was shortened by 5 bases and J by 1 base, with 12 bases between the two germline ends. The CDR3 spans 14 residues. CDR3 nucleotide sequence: TGTGCCAGCTCAGCCGGGAGAGTATCCTACGAGCAGTACTTC. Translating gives CASSAGRVSYEQYF.

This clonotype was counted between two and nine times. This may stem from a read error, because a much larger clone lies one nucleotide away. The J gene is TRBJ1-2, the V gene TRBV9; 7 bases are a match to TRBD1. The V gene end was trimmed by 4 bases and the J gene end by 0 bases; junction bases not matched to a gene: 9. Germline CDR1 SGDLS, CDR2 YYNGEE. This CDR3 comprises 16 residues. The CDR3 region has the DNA TGTGCCAGCAGCCGCGACAGGGTAACAACTAACTATGGCTACACCTTC. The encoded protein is CASSRDRVTTNYGYTF. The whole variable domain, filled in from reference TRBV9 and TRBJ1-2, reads DSGVTQTPKHLITATGQRVTLRCSPRSGDLSVYWYQQSLDQGLQFLIQYYNGEERAKGNILERFSAQQFPDLHSELNLSSLELGDSALYFCASSRDRVTTNYGYTFGSGTRLTVV.

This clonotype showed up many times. In DNA, the CDR3 is TGCAGTGCTCAAGCCGGGACAGGGGACGGCTACACCTTC. Its translation: CSAQAGTGDGYTF. The genes are TRBV20-1 and TRBJ1-2, with TRBD1 matching over 10 bases. With 5 bases clipped from V and 8 bases from J, the junction kept 8 bases outside the gene matches. There are 13 residues in the CDR3. Germline CDR1 is DFQATT and CDR2 is SNEGSKA (reference sequence).

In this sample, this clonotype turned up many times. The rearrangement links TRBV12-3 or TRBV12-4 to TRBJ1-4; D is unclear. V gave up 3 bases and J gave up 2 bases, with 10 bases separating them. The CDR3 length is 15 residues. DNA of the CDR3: TGTGCCAGCAGTTTCAGCGCGGGCACTAATGAAAAACTGTTTTTT. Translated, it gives CASSFSAGTNEKLFF.

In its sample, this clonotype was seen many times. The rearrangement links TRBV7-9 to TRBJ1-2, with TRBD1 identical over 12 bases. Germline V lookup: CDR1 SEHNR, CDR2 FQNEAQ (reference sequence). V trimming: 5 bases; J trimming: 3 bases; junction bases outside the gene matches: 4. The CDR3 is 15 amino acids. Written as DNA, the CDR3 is TGTGCCAGCAGCCCGGGGACAGGGGGCTACTATGGCTACACCTTC. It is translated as CASSPGTGGYYGYTF.

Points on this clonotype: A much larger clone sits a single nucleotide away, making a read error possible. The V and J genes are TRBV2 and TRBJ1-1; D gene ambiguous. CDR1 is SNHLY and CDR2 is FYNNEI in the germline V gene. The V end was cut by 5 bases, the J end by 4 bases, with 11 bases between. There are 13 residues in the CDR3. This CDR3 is CASSFKGGTEAFF. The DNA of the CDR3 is TGTGCCAGCAGTTTTAAGGGAGGCACTGAAGCTTTCTTT.

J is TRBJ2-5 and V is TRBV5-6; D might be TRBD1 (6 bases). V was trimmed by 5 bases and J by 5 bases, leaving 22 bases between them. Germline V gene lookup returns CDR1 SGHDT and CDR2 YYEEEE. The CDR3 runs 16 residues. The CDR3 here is CASSKRGDRFRETQYF. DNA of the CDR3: TGTGCCAGCAGTAAGAGGGGTGACAGGTTCCGGGAGACCCAGTACTTC.

The CDR3 spells CASSLTQGVEQYF. In DNA, the CDR3 is TGCGCCAGCAGCTTGACACAGGGGGTCGAGCAGTACTTC. This rearrangement joins TRBV5-1 to TRBJ2-7; 8 positions agree with TRBD1. The CDR3 has 13 amino acids. CDR1 is SGHRS and CDR2 is YFSETQ in the germline V gene. Losses at the gene ends were 1 base for V and 6 bases for J; bases not matched to a gene: 3.

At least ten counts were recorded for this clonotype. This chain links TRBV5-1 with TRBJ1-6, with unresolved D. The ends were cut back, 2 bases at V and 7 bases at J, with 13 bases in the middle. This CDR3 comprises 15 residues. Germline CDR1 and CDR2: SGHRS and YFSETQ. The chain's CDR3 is CASSLEVGSNSPLHF. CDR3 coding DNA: TGCGCCAGCAGCTTAGAGGTGGGCTCAAATTCACCCCTCCACTTT.

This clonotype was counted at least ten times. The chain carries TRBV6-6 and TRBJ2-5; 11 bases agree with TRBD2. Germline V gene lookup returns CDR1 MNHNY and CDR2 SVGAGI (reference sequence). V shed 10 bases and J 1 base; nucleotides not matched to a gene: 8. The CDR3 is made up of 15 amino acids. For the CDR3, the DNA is TGTGCCACTTGGCAAGGACTAGCGGGCCAAGAGACCCAGTACTTC. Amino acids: CATWQGLAGQETQYF.

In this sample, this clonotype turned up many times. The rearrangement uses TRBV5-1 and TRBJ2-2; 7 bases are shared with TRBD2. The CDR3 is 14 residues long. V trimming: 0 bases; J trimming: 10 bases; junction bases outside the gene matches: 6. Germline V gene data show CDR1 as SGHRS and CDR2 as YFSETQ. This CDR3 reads CASSLALAELELFF. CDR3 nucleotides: TGCGCCAGCAGCTTGGCCCTAGCGGAGTTGGAGCTGTTTTTT. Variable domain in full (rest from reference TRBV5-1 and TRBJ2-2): KAGVTQTPRYLIKTRGQQVTLSCSPISGHRSVSWYQQTPGQGLQFLFEYFSETQRNKGNFPGRFSGRQFSNSRSEMNVSTLELGDSALYLCASSLALAELELFFGEGSRLTVL.

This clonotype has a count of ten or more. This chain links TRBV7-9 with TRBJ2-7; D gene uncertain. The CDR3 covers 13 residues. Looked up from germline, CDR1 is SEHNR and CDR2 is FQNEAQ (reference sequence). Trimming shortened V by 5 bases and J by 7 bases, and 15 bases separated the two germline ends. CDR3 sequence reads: CASSPTPSAEQYF. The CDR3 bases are TGTGCCAGCAGCCCCACTCCGTCGGCAGAGCAGTACTTC.

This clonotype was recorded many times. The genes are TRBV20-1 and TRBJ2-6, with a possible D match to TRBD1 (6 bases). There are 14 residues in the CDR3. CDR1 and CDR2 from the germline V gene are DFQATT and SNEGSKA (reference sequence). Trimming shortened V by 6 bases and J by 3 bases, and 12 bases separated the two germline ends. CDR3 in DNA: TGCAGTGCCGTTCACAGGGTTGGGGCCAACGTCCTGACTTTC. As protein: CSAVHRVGANVLTF.